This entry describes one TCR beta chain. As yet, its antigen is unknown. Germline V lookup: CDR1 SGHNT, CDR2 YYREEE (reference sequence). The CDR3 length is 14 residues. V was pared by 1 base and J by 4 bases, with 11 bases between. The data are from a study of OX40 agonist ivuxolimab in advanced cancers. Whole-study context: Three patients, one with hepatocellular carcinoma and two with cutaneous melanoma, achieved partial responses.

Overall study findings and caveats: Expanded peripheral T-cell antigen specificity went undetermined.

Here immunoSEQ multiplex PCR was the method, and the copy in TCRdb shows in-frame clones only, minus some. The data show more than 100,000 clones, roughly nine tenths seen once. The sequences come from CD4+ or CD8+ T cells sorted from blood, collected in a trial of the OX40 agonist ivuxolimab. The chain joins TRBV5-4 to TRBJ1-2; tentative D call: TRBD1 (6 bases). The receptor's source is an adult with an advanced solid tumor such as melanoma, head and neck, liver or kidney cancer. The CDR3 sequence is CASSLLGQPYGYTF. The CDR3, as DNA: TGTGCCAGCAGCTTGTTGGGACAACCCTATGGCTACACCTTC.